A selection of T cell receptor beta chains follows, all from one sample in a study of cytomegalovirus exposure and HLA in healthy donors. Sequenced by immunoSEQ multiplex PCR; TCRdb stores in-frame clones only, minus some. Its listing shows approximately 72,000 clones. The sequencing input was PBMCs. Receptor source: a man aged 35 to 55 in good health and CMV-seronegative. The CDR3 runs from the conserved cysteine through the conserved F or W. The D gene is left open where the match is weak.

D gene	J gene	V gene	CDR3 length	CDR3 protein	CDR3 DNA
TRBD2	TRBJ2-3	TRBV5-1	16	CASSLRNSGGADTQYF	TGCGCCAGCAGCTTGAGGAATAGCGGGGGTGCAGATACGCAGTATTTT
.	TRBJ1-1	TRBV14	17	CASSQGSWGRRNTEAFF	TGTGCCAGCAGCCAAGGATCGTGGGGCAGGAGGAACACTGAAGCTTTCTTT
TRBD1	TRBJ1-1	TRBV6-1	14	CASSNRGKNTEAFF	TGTGCCAGCAGTAACAGGGGGAAGAACACTGAAGCTTTCTTT
TRBD1	TRBJ2-7	TRBV30	10	CAANTGQPYF	TGTGCAGCAAATACGGGACAGCCATACTTC
.	TRBJ1-5	TRBV4-1	12	CARNRCPRPQHF	TGCGCCAGAAACAGGTGCCCCAGGCCCCAGCATTTT
.	TRBJ2-3	TRBV5-8	16	CASSFVQSRPTDTQYF	TGTGCCAGCAGCTTTGTCCAGTCCAGGCCAACAGATACGCAGTATTTT
.	TRBJ1-1	TRBV2	12	CATTRVATEAFF	TGTGCCACCACTCGGGTGGCAACTGAAGCTTTCTTT
.	TRBJ1-2	TRBV2	15	CASSEAPGGIRGYTF	TGTGCCAGCAGTGAAGCTCCGGGGGGCATTCGTGGCTACACCTTC
TRBD2	TRBJ2-3	TRBV11-3	15	CASSTGLGSTDTQYF	TGTGCCAGCAGCACGGGACTAGGTAGCACAGATACGCAGTATTTT
TRBD1	TRBJ1-2	TRBV30	15	CAWSVPGQATYGYSF	TGTGCTTGGAGTGTTCCGGGACAGGCTACCTATGGCTACTCCTTC
.	TRBJ1-5	TRBV19	15	CASSPRPDSNQPQHF	TGTGCCAGTAGTCCTAGGCCCGATAGCAATCAGCCCCAGCATTTT
TRBD1	TRBJ1-4	TRBV28	16	CASSSLRGQGGEKLFF	TGTGCCAGCAGTTCCCTCCGAGGACAGGGCGGAGAAAAACTGTTTTTT
.	TRBJ2-5	TRBV5-4	16	CASSLGAGRPQETQYF	TGTGCCAGCAGCTTAGGGGCGGGGAGACCTCAAGAGACCCAGTACTTC
.	TRBJ2-1	TRBV18	15	CASSPPYNSYNEQFF	TGTGCCAGCTCACCACCGTATAATTCCTACAATGAGCAGTTCTTC
.	TRBJ2-6	TRBV27	13	CASRSVGANVLTF	TGTGCCAGCAGATCCGTGGGGGCCAACGTCCTGACTTTC
.	TRBJ1-5	TRBV21-1	19	CASSKLVAGQSFGNQPQHF	TGTGCCAGCAGCAAATTGGTGGCAGGACAGAGTTTTGGCAATCAGCCCCAGCATTTT
TRBD1	TRBJ2-5	TRBV6-5	14	CASRDDRGPETQYF	TGTGCCAGCAGGGATGACAGGGGCCCCGAGACCCAGTACTTC
TRBD1	TRBJ2-7	TRBV7-6	13	CASSRQGPYEQYF	TGTGCCAGCAGCCGACAGGGCCCCTACGAGCAGTACTTC
TRBD1	TRBJ2-2	TRBV6-1	15	CASSEGQGAPGELFF	TGTGCCAGCAGTGAGGGACAGGGGGCCCCCGGGGAGCTGTTTTTT
.	TRBJ1-1	TRBV5-5	15	CASSPGHQGSTEAFF	TGTGCCAGCAGTCCGGGACACCAGGGTTCCACTGAAGCTTTCTTT
TRBD2	TRBJ2-3	TRBV5-1	17	CASTPGGSGGMTDTQYF	TGCGCCAGCACCCCCGGGGGTAGCGGGGGGATGACAGATACGCAGTATTTT
.	TRBJ2-5	TRBV10-1	11	CANRGGETQYF	TGCGCCAACAGAGGGGGAGAGACCCAGTACTTC
.	TRBJ2-5	TRBV2	14	CASRDESGIKTQYF	TGTGCCAGCAGGGACGAATCGGGGATTAAGACCCAGTACTTC
.	TRBJ2-7	TRBV6-1	12	CASRVQGNEQYF	TGTGCCAGCAGGGTGCAGGGTAACGAGCAGTACTTC
.	TRBJ1-2	TRBV6-5	14	CASSYSGGEYGYTF	TGTGCCAGCAGTTACTCAGGGGGAGAGTATGGCTACACCTTC
.	TRBJ2-1	TRBV12-5	13	CASSRPDRFEQFF	TGTGCTAGTTCCCGCCCCGACAGGTTTGAGCAGTTCTTC
.	TRBJ1-4	TRBV19	11	CASSITDSMFF	TGTGCCAGTAGTATAACGGACAGTATGTTTTTT
.	TRBJ1-6	TRBV2	15	CASTAEGRLNSPLHF	TGTGCCAGCACGGCGGAGGGGCGGTTAAATTCACCCCTCCACTTT
.	TRBJ1-2	TRBV6-1	14	CASSDRGLNYGYTF	TGTGCCAGCAGTGACAGGGGATTGAACTATGGCTACACCTTC
TRBD1	TRBJ2-2	TRBV9	16	CASSVTGATNTGELFF	TGTGCCAGCAGCGTTACAGGGGCGACGAACACCGGGGAGCTGTTTTTT
TRBD1	TRBJ1-1	TRBV7-8	14	CASGTGSRNTEAFF	TGTGCCAGCGGGACAGGATCCAGGAACACTGAAGCTTTCTTT
.	TRBJ2-1	TRBV21-1	18	CASSKLPGSYGRDNEQFF	TGTGCCAGCAGCAAACTCCCAGGGTCATACGGGAGGGACAATGAGCAGTTCTTC
.	TRBJ2-5	TRBV6-5	12	CATPVGKETQYF	TGTGCCACCCCCGTCGGGAAAGAGACCCAGTACTTC
.	TRBJ1-5	TRBV5-6	14	CASSFRMGNQPQHF	TGTGCCAGCAGCTTTAGAATGGGCAATCAGCCCCAGCATTTT
.	TRBJ1-1	TRBV11-3	13	CASSPRQDTEAFF	TGTGCCAGCAGCCCTCGACAGGACACTGAAGCTTTCTTT
.	TRBJ1-1	TRBV30	14	CAWYTWGGLSEAFF	TGTGCCTGGTATACGTGGGGGGGACTATCTGAAGCTTTCTTT